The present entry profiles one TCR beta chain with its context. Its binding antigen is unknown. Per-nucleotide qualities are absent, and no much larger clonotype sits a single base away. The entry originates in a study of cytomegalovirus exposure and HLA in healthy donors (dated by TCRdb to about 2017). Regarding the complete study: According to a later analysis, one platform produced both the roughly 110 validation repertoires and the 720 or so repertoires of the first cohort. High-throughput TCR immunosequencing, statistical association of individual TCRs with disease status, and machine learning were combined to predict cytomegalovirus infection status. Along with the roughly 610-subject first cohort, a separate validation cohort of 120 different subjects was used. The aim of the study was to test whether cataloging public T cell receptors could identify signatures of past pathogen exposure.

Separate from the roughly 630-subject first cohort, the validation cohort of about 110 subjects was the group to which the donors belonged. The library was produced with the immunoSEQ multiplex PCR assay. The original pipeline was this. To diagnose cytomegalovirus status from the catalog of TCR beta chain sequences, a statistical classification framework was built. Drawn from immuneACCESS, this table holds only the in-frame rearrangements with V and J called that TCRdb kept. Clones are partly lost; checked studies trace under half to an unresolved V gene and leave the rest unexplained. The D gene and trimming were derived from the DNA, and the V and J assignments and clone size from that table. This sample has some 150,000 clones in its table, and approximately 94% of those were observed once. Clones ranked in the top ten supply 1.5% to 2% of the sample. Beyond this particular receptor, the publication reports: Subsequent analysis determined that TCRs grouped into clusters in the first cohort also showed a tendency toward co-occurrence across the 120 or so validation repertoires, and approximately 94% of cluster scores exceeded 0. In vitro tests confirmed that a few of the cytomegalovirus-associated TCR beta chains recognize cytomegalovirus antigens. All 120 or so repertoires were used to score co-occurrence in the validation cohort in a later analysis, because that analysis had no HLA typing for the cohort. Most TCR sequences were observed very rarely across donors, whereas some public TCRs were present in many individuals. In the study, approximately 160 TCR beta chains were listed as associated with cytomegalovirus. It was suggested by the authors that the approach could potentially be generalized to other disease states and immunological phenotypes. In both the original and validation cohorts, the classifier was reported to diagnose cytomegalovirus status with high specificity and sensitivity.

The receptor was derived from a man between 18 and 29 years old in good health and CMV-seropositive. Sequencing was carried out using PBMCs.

This receptor carries the CDR3 CASTLAQGPNGYTF. The sequenced DNA: TGTGCCAGCACCTTAGCACAGGGGCCAAATGGCTACACCTTC. The rearrangement joined TRBV2 to TRBJ1-2; 7 bases in the middle match TRBD1. CDR1 and CDR2 were assigned from the germline V gene as SNHLY and FYNNEI. For this chain, trimming is 7 bases at the V end and 6 bases at the J end, and the number of junction bases without a gene match is 11. Inclusive of the bounding cysteine and phenylalanine, the CDR3 is 14 residues long. The entry retains the CDR3 DNA only, 42 bases that are in frame from base 1.